Presented here are 8 T cell receptor beta chains from one specimen sequenced in a study of tumor-infiltrating lymphocytes in primary liver carcinoma. The template, about 540 ng total RNA, yielded TCR beta cDNA made with a constant-region primer. The TCR beta library was amplified through three nested multiplex PCR rounds in a modified ARM-PCR procedure. In the first two PCR rounds, TRBV1-TRBV30 forward primers were paired with a C-beta reverse primer, and each round lasted approximately 10 cycles. TCRdb called the multiplex PCR reads again in MiXCR, with one record for every CDR3 protein. The sample includes roughly 180,000 distinct CDR3 sequences, 50% to 75% of them seen just once. Germline DNA was extracted too, while blood RNA derived from unsorted whole blood. The specimen was peripheral blood. The receptors were sampled from a man aged 40-49 years with primary liver carcinoma and hepatitis B virus infection.

On this clonotype itself: Since a much larger clone is just one base distant, this may be a read error. The chain joins TRBV11-2 to TRBJ2-7; possibly TRBD1 for D (5 bases). CDR1 SGHAT and CDR2 FQNNGV come from the germline V gene. The CDR3 runs to 14 residues. The ends were cut back, 5 bases at V and 0 bases at J, with 11 bases in the middle. The DNA for the CDR3 is TGTGCCAGCAGCCCATGGGGCACCTCCTACGAGCAGTACTTC. Translating it yields CASSPWGTSYEQYF. Based on the CDR3 plus reference TRBV11-2 and TRBJ2-7, the full variable domain is EAGVAQSPRYKIIEKRQSVAFWCNPISGHATLYWYQQILGQGPKLLIQFQNNGVVDDSQLPKDRFSAERLKGVDSTLKIQPAKLEDSAVYLCASSPWGTSYEQYFGPGTRLTVT.

On this clonotype itself: Just one base apart from a much larger clone, this may be a read error. The rearrangement links TRBV11-1 to TRBJ2-7; the D is unclear. V shed 8 bases and J shed 7 bases, with 12 bases lying between them. The CDR3 length is 11 residues. Germline CDR1 SGHAT, CDR2 FQDESV (reference sequence). The CDR3 coding sequence is TGTGCCAGCTCGGAGAGTGAGGAGCAGTACTTC. This sequence encodes CASSESEEQYF.

The V and J genes are TRBV6-1 and TRBJ2-3, with D possibly TRBD2 on 6 matching bases. The ends were cut back, 7 bases at V and 8 bases at J, with 19 bases in the middle. Looked up from germline, CDR1 is MNHNS and CDR2 is SASEGT. This CDR3 comprises 14 residues. The CDR3 bases are TGTGCCAGCACCGTTGGGGAGGCCCACGGTACGCAGTATTTT. This encodes CASTVGEAHGTQYF.

Turning to this clonotype: A read error may be the cause here, since a much bigger clone is one base away. The chain employs TRBV5-4 and TRBJ2-3; TRBD2 is a possible D gene (6 bases). The CDR3 sequence is 12 residues long. The germline CDR1 and CDR2 sequences are SGHNT and YYREEE (reference sequence). The CDR3 DNA reads as TGTGTCAGCAGCTCGGGGGAAGATACGCAGTATTTT. Its protein is CVSSSGEDTQYF.

The sample holds a few counts of this clonotype. The DNA of the CDR3 is TGTGCCAGCAGCTTGGAGGGTAGCGGGAGGGCCTTAGAGACCCAGTACTTC. This sequence encodes CASSLEGSGRALETQYF. The V call is TRBV5-6, the J call TRBJ2-5; 11 nucleotides line up with TRBD2. The germline V gene encodes CDR1 SGHDT and CDR2 YYEEEE. The CDR3 spans 17 residues. The V segment lost 0 bases and the J segment 4 bases; nucleotides outside the gene matches: 8.

The chain links TRBV14 to TRBJ2-1; possibly TRBD1 or TRBD2 for D (5 bases each). This CDR3 is built from 14 residues. Deletions cut 5 bases from V and 5 bases from J, with 13 bases between. Germline assignment: CDR1 SGHDN and CDR2 FVKESK. Written as DNA, the CDR3 is TGTGCCAGCAGCGCCCCCGGGACCGACAATGAGCAGTTCTTC. Translation: CASSAPGTDNEQFF.

The V gene is TRBV6-1, the J gene TRBJ2-3, with 7 bases fitting TRBD2. This CDR3 contains 17 residues. Losses at the gene ends were 0 bases for V and 2 bases for J; bases not matched to a gene: 8. Germline loops: CDR1 MNHNS, CDR2 SASEGT. For the CDR3, the DNA is TGTGCCAGCAGTGAAGCAGGGCTGAGCGGGATCACAGATACGCAGTATTTT. Its protein product is CASSEAGLSGITDTQYF.

The sample holds one count of this clonotype. Germline and junction disagree at one end, which may indicate a read error. The J gene is TRBJ2-5, the V gene TRBV29-1; 9 bases fit TRBD1. The CDR3 covers 13 residues. Germline V gives CDR1 SQVTM, CDR2 ANQGSEA. CDR3 nucleotide sequence: TGCAGCGCAGACGCGGGACAGGGTGAGATCCAGTACTTC. Its translation: CSADAGQGEIQYF. Combining the CDR3 with reference TRBV29-1 and TRBJ2-5 gives the whole variable domain SAVISQKPSRDICQRGTSLTIQCQVDSQVTMMFWYRQQPGQSLTLIATANQGSEATYESGFVIDKFPISRPNLTFSTLTVSNMSPEDSSIYLCSADAGQGEIQYFGPGTRLLVL.